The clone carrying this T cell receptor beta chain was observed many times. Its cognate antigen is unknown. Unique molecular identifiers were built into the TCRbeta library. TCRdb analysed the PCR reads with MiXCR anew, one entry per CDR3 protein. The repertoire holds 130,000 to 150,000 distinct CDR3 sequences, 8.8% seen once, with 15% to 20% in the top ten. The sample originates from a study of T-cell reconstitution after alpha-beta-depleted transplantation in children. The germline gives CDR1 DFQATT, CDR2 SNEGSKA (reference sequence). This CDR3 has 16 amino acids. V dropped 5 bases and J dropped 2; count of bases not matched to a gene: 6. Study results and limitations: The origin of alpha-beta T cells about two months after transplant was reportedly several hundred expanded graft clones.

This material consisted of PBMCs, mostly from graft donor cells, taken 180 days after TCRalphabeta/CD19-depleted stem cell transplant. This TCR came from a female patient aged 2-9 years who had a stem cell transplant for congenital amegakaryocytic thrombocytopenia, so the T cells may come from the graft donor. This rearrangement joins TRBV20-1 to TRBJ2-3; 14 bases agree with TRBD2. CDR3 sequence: CSASRTSGGFTDTQYF. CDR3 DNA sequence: TGCAGTGCTTCAAGGACTAGCGGGGGGTTCACAGATACGCAGTATTTT.